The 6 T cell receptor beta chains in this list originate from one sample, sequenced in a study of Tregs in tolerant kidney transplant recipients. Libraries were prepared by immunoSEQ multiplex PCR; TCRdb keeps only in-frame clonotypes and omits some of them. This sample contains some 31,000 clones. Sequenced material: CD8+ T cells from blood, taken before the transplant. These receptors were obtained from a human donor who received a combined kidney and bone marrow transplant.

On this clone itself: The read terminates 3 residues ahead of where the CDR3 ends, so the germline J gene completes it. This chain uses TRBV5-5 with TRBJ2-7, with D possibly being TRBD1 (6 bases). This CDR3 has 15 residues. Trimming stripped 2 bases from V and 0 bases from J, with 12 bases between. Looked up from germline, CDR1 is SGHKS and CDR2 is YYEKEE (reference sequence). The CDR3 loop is CASSFLPDSSYEQYF. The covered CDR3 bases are TGTGCCAGCAGCTTTCTACCGGACAGCTCCTACGAG.

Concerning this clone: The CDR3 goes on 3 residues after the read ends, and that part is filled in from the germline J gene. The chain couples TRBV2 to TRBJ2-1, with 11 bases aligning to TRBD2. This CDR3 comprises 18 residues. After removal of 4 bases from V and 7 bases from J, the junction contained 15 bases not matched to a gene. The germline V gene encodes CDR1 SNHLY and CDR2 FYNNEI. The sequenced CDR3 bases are TGTGCCAGCAGTGCATCCCGCTATAGCGGGGGGGCCGGTAATGAG. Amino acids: CASSASRYSGGAGNE. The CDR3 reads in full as CASSASRYSGGAGNEQFF.

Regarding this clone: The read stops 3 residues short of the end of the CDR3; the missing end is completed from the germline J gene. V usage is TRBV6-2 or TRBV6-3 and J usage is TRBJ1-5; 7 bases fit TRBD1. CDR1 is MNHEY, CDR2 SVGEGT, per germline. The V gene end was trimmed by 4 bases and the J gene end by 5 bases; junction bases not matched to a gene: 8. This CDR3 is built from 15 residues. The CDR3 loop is CASSLFRDSYQPQHF. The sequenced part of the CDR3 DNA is TGTGCCAGCAGTTTATTCCGGGACAGCTATCAGCCC.

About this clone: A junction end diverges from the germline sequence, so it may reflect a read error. The CDR3 region is CASSEVAQQANYGYTF. The DNA read from the CDR3 is TGTGCCAGCAGCGAAGTGGCACAGCAAGCCAACTATGGC. The V and J genes are TRBV6-1 and TRBJ1-2, with D unclear. The observed sequence ends 3 residues before the CDR3 terminus, with the missing tail filled in from the germline J gene. Germline CDR1 MNHNS, CDR2 SASEGT. The CDR3 contains 16 residues.

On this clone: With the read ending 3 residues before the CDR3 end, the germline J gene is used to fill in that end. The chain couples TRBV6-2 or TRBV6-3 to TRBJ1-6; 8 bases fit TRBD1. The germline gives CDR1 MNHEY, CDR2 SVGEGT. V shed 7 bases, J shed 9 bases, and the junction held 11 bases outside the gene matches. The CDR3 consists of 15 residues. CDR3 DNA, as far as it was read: TGTGCCAGCAACCGACAGGGGTTGAAGAGTTCACCC. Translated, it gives CASNRQGLKSSP. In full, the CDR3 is CASNRQGLKSSPLHF.

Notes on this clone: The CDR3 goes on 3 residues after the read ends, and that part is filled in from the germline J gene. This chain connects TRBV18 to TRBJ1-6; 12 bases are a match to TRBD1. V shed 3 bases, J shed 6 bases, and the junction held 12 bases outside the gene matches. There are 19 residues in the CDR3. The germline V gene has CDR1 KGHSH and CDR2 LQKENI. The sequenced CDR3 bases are TGTGCCAGCTCACCCGTCCCGGGACAGGGGGCGGAATTTAATTCACCC. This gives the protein CASSPVPGQGAEFNSP. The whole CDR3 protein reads CASSPVPGQGAEFNSPLHF.